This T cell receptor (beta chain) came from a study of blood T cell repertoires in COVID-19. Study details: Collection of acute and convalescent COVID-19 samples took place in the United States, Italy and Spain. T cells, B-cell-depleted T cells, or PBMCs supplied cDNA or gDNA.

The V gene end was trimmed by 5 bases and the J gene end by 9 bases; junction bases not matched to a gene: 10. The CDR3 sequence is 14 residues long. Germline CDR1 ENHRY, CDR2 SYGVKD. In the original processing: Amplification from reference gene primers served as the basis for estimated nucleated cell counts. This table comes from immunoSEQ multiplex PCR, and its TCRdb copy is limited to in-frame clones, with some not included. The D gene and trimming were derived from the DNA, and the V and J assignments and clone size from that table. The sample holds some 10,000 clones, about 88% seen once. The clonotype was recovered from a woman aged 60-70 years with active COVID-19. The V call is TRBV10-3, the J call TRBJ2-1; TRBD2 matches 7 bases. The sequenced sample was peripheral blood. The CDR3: CAISPWRERGEQFF. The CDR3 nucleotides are TGTGCCATCAGTCCCTGGCGGGAGAGGGGTGAGCAGTTCTTC.